This T cell receptor beta chain was retrieved from a study of T-cell memory formation after mild COVID-19. Study-wide findings and caveats: A balance of CD4 and CD8 characterized clones contracting day 15 to 85, whereas later expanders leaned CD4+. Chiefly within CM and EM were the contracting CD4+ clones; CD8+ ones were within EMRA.

Trimming took 4 bases from V and 3 from J, leaving 10 bases between them. This CDR3 spans 13 amino acids. Germline assignment: CDR1 DFQATT and CDR2 SNEGSKA (reference sequence). This clonotype was counted a few times. What it binds is not known. The TCR alpha and TCR beta cDNA libraries, bearing sample barcodes and UMIs, were generated by 5'RACE using constant-segment primers. TCRdb fed the 5' RACE reads into MiXCR, producing one record per CDR3 protein. Of around 340,000 distinct CDR3 sequences detected, 10% to 15% appear once; the ten largest clones hold about a fifth. The sequenced sample consisted of PBMCs or a T cell subset sorted from them (not recorded which). The chain couples TRBV20-1 to TRBJ1-3; perhaps TRBD1 as D (6 bases). This receptor was obtained from a man younger than 35 who had mild COVID-19 (a few samples of this study predate the infection). Cell type and time point are not known. CDR3 in amino acids: CSANGGLGNTIYF. The CDR3 nucleotides are TGCAGTGCTAACGGGGGCCTTGGAAACACCATATATTTT.